These 10 T cell receptor beta chains share one sample of origin, sequenced in a study of blood T cell repertoires in COVID-19. TCRdb's table, derived via immunoSEQ multiplex PCR, lists solely in-frame clones and lacks some. The sample shows roughly 380,000 clones, about nine tenths of them seen only once. Input material: peripheral blood. The receptors were gathered from a woman aged 55-69 years with COVID-19, enrolled during active disease.

This chain joins TRBV12-5 and TRBJ2-3, with 7 bases fitting TRBD1. The length of the CDR3 is 18 residues. With 0 bases clipped from V and 2 bases from J, the junction kept 11 bases outside the gene matches. Per the germline V gene, CDR1 is LGHNT and CDR2 is FRNRAP. CDR3 residues: CASGLVYLGGSYTDTQYF. Here the CDR3 DNA reads TGTGCTAGTGGTTTGGTATACCTAGGGGGCTCTTACACAGATACGCAGTATTTT.

The rearrangement joins TRBV28 to TRBJ2-1; D not certain. Germline V gives CDR1 MDHEN, CDR2 SYDVKM. CDR3 length: 13 residues. Trimming removed 5 bases at V and 3 bases at J, with 8 bases between. CDR3 DNA sequence: TGTGCCAGCAGTCCTGGCCGCTACAATGAGCAGTTCTTC. Encoded protein: CASSPGRYNEQFF.

The rearrangement joins TRBV5-1 to TRBJ1-2; 12 positions match TRBD1. The CDR3 sequence is 18 residues long. The ends lost 0 bases at V and 4 bases at J; junction bases unmatched: 10. Germline V CDR1 and CDR2: SGHRS, YFSETQ. This CDR3 reads CASSLDGTGGRRGYGYTF. The CDR3 nucleotides read TGCGCCAGCAGCTTGGATGGGACAGGGGGCCGGAGGGGCTATGGCTACACCTTC.

The gene calls are TRBV15 and TRBJ2-1; 8 bases are shared with TRBD2. Losses at the gene ends were 2 bases for V and 8 bases for J; bases not matched to a gene: 11. This CDR3 is built from 16 residues. The germline CDR1 and CDR2 sequences are LNHNV and YYDKDF (reference sequence). This CDR3 is CATSRRLGGGRDEQFF. The CDR3 region has the DNA TGTGCCACCAGCAGACGCCTCGGGGGGGGACGCGATGAGCAGTTCTTC.

This CDR3 is CAWSVSGGNRATDTQYF. In DNA form, the CDR3 reads TGTGCCTGGAGTGTTAGCGGGGGGAACCGCGCCACAGATACGCAGTATTTT. This chain joins TRBV30 and TRBJ2-3, with 10 nucleotides matching TRBD2. CDR1 is GTSNPN and CDR2 is SVGIG in the germline V gene (reference sequence). Losses at the gene ends were 0 bases for V and 2 bases for J; bases not matched to a gene: 8. CDR3 length: 17 amino acids.

The genes are TRBV25-1 and TRBJ1-2, with 10 bases that match TRBD1. The CDR3 has 17 amino acids. The germline V gene has CDR1 MGHDK and CDR2 SYGVNS. V trimming: 4 bases; J trimming: 2 bases; junction bases outside the gene matches: 10. The CDR3 DNA reads as TGTGCCAGCAGTGCGTATCCCGGGACAGGGGAGAACTATGGCTACACCTTC. Its translation: CASSAYPGTGENYGYTF.

This clone appeared a single time. The chain recombines TRBV12-1 with TRBJ1-1; TRBD1 is the table's D call, not checked against the DNA. TRBV12-1 represents a pseudogene. This CDR3 region has 14 residues. CDR3 nucleotides: TGTGCCAGCAGCCCGGGGACAGGGAACACTGAAGCTTTCTTT. Encoded protein: CASSPGTGNTEAFF.

V is TRBV27 and J is TRBJ1-6; 9 bases line up with TRBD1. CDR1 MNHEY and CDR2 SMNVEV come from the germline V gene (reference sequence). This CDR3 contains 20 residues. V was clipped by 3 bases and J by 4 bases; unmatched bases: 16. CDR3 nucleotide sequence: TGTGCCAGCAGTTTCAGCCGACAGGGGGTTAATCGAAATTATAATTCACCCCTCCACTTT. This gives the protein CASSFSRQGVNRNYNSPLHF.

This clone was seen only once. The rearrangement links TRBV5-1 to TRBJ1-2; the D gene is possibly TRBD1 (5 bases). The germline V gene encodes CDR1 SGHRS and CDR2 YFSETQ. This CDR3 has 15 residues. V lost 0 bases and J 5 bases, leaving 14 bases between the germline ends. The CDR3: CASSLAGGDLYGYTF. CDR3 nucleotide sequence: TGCGCCAGCAGCTTGGCGGGGGGTGACCTTTATGGCTACACCTTC.

This clone has only one observation. This chain connects TRBV7-9 to TRBJ2-5; 7 nucleotides agree with TRBD1. The CDR3 contains 16 residues. Germline V lookup: CDR1 SEHNR, CDR2 FQNEAQ (reference sequence). The V segment lost 5 bases and the J segment 5 bases; nucleotides outside the gene matches: 14. The CDR3 sequence is CASSPAEGGFLETQYF. Written as DNA, the CDR3 is TGTGCCAGCAGCCCTGCCGAAGGGGGCTTTCTGGAGACCCAGTACTTC. Variable domain in full (rest from reference TRBV7-9 and TRBJ2-5): DTGVSQNPRHKITKRGQNVTFRCDPISEHNRLYWYRQTLGQGPEFLTYFQNEAQLEKSRLLSDRFSAERPKGSFSTLEIQRTEQGDSAMYLCASSPAEGGFLETQYFGPGTRLLVL.